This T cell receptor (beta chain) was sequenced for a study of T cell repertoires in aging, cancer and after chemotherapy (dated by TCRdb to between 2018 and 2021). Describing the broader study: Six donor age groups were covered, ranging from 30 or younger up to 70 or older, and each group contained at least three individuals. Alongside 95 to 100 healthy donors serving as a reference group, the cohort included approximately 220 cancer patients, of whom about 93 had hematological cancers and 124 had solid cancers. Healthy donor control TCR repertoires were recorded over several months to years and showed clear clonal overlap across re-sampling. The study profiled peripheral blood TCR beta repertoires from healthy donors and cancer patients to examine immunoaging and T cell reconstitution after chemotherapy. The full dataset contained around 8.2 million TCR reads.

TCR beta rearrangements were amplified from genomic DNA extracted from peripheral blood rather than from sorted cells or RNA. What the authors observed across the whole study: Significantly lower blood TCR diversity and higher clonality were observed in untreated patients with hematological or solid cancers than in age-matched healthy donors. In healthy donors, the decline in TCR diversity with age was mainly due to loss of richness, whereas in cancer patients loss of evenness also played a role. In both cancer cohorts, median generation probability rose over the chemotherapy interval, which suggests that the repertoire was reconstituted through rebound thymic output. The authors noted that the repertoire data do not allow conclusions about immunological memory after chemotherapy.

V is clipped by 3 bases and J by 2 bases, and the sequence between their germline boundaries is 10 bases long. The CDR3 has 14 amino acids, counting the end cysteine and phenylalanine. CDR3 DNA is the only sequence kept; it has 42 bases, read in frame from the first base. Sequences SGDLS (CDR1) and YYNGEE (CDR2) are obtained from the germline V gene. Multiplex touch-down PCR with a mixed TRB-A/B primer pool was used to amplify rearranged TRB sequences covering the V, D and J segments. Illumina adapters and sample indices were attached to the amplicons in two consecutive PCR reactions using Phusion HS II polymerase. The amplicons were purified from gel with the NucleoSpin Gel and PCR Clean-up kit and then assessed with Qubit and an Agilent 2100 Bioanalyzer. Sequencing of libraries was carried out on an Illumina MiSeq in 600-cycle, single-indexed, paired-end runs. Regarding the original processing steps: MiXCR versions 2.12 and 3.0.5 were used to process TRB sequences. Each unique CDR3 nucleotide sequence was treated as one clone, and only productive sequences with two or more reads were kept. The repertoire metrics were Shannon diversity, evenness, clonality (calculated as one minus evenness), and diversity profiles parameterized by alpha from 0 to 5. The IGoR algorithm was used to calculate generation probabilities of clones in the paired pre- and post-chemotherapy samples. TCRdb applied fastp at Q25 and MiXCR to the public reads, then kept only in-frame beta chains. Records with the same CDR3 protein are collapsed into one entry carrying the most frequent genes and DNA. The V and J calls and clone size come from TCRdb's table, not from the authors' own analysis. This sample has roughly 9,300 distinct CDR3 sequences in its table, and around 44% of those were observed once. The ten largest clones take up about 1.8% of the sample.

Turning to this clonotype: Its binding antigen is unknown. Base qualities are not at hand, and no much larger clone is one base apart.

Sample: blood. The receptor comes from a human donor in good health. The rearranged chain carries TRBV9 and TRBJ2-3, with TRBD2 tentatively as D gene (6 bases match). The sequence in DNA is TGTGCCAGCAGCGCCCGACTAGACACAGATACGCAGTATTTT. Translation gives CASSARLDTDTQYF.